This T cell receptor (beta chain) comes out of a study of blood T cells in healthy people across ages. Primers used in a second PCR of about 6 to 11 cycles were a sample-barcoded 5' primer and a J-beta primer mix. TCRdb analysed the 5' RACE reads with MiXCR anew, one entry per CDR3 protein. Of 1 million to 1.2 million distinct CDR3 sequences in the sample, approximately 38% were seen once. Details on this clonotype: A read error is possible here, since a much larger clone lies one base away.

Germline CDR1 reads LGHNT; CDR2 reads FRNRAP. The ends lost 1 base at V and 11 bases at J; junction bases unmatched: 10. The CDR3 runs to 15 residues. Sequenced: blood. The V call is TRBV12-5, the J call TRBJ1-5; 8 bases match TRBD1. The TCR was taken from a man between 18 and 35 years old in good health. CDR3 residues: CASGLGTGTGLTQHF. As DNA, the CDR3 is TGTGCTAGTGGTTTGGGCACCGGGACAGGTCTTACCCAGCATTTT.